Here is one TCR beta chain with its context. This clone's antigen is unknown. No per-base quality is available; no much larger clone lies one base away. Library method: the immunoSEQ multiplex PCR assay. The study's own analysis went as follows. A statistical classification framework was developed to diagnose cytomegalovirus status using the catalog of TCR beta chain sequences. The clones in this table, taken by TCRdb from immuneACCESS, are in-frame only. Not every clone is retained; where verified, under half of the shortfall comes from an unresolved V gene, and the cause of the rest is unknown. V, J and clone size are taken as reported in that table, and D and trimming were inferred from the DNA itself. Here the sample has approximately 280,000 clones; around 86% occur a single time. The ten largest clones capture roughly 0.99% of the sample. The sample originates from a study of cytomegalovirus exposure and HLA in healthy donors listed by TCRdb under 2017. Regarding the research as a whole: According to a later analysis, one platform produced both the approximately 110 validation repertoires and the roughly 640 repertoires of the first cohort. Besides the first cohort of around 670 subjects, a separate validation cohort made up of roughly 130 different subjects was used. The aim of the study was to test whether cataloging public T cell receptors could identify signatures of past pathogen exposure. To predict cytomegalovirus infection status, the study combined high-throughput TCR immunosequencing, statistical association of individual TCRs with disease status, and machine learning. Paper-wide results and their limitations: While some public TCRs were present in many individuals, most TCR sequences turned up only very rarely across donors. A later analysis lacked HLA typing for the validation cohort, so it scored co-occurrence in that cohort across all 110 or so repertoires. According to the authors, the approach could potentially be generalized to other disease states and immunological phenotypes. The classifier was reported to diagnose cytomegalovirus status with high specificity and sensitivity in both the original cohort and the validation cohort. In vitro tests confirmed that three of the cytomegalovirus-associated TCR beta chains recognize cytomegalovirus antigens. Of the cluster scores, around 95% were above 0 in a later analysis, which found that TCRs clustered in the first cohort also tended to co-occur in the 120 or so validation repertoires. The study listed 150 to 200 TCR beta chains as associated with cytomegalovirus.

The donors belonged to the validation cohort of approximately 130 subjects, which was separate from the approximately 610-subject first cohort. The germline V gene sets CDR1 to SGHVS and CDR2 to FNYEAQ. Taken from cysteine to phenylalanine, the CDR3 has 16 residues. The read is trimmed to its CDR3 DNA, 48 bases read in frame from base 1. V loses 5 bases, J loses 4 bases, and the germline ends lie 20 bases apart. Sequences were obtained from PBMCs. The receptor was isolated from a young woman in good health and CMV-seronegative. The rearrangement combines TRBV7-6 with TRBJ1-1; D gene: possibly TRBD1, on 6 matching bases. Here the CDR3 is given as CASSTSYREGSTEAFF. The DNA sequence is as follows: TGTGCCAGCAGCACCTCATACAGGGAGGGATCCACTGAAGCTTTCTTT.